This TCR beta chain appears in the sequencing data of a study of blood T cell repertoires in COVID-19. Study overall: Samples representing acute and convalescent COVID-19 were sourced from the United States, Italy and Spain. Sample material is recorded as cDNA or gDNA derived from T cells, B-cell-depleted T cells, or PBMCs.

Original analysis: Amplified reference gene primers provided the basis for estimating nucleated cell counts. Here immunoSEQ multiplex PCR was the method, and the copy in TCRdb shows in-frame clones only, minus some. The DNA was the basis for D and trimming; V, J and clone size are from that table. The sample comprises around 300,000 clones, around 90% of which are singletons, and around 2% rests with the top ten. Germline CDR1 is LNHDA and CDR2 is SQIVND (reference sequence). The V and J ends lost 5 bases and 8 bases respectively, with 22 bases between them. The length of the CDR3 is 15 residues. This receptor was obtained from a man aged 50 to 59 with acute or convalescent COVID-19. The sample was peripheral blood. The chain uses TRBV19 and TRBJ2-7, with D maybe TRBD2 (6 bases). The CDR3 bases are TGTGCCAGTAGTGTCCGCGGGACGGACCCGGTGAAGCAGTACTTC. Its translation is CASSVRGTDPVKQYF.